The 15 T cell receptor beta chains below come from one sample, sequenced in a study of T cell repertoires in cytomegalovirus infection. MiXCR, run by TCRdb on the reads, gives a single entry per CDR3 protein. The sample lists approximately 1,000,000 distinct CDR3 sequences; under 40% were seen once. Their recognized antigens are unknown. The specimen comprised cultured CD8+ T cells from PBMCs, sampled from culture after CMV antigen stimulation. These receptors were collected from a human donor in good health (CMV status not recorded). Some clones in this sample may be carry-over from other donors' samples.

The genes are TRBV6-1 and TRBJ1-2; 7 bases are shared with TRBD1. This CDR3 is built from 16 residues. Germline CDR1 and CDR2: MNHNS and SASEGT. The V gene end was trimmed by 3 bases and the J gene end by 4 bases; junction bases not matched to a gene: 11. Here the CDR3 DNA reads TGTGCCAGCAGTGAGGGACAGCCCCAATACGGCTATGGCTACACCTTC. This translates into CASSEGQPQYGYGYTF.

In this sample, this clonotype turned up a few times. A much more abundant neighbour one base away suggests this may be a read error. The rearrangement links TRBV6-6 to TRBJ1-1, with D uncertain. The CDR3 has 10 amino acids. V lost 8 bases and J lost 4, with 5 bases in between. CDR1 is MNHNY, CDR2 SVGAGI, per germline (reference sequence). CDR3 sequence reads: CASVGTEAFF. In DNA, the CDR3 is TGTGCCAGCGTGGGCACTGAAGCTTTCTTT.

This clonotype was seen repeatedly, ten times or more. V is TRBV11-2 and J is TRBJ2-3, with D tentatively TRBD2 (6 bases). From germline, CDR1 is SGHAT and CDR2 FQNNGV. V was cut by 0 bases and J by 6 bases, with 13 bases left in between. The CDR3 length is 15 residues. The CDR3 here is CASSLESGRGDTQYF. CDR3 bases: TGTGCCAGCAGCTTAGAATCAGGTCGGGGGGATACGCAGTATTTT.

On this clonotype itself: Relative to the germline gene, one junction end is altered; a read error may explain this. This chain links TRBV7-9 with TRBJ1-4; possible D gene TRBD1, 5 bases. This CDR3 comprises 18 residues. Looked up from germline, CDR1 is SEHNR and CDR2 is FQNEAQ (reference sequence). DNA for the CDR3: TGTGCCAGCAGCTTACCACCGGGACCCGCCTTTCCTAAAGAAAGACTGTTTTTT. Its protein is CASSLPPGPAFPKERLFF.

V usage is TRBV19 and J usage is TRBJ2-2; D is ambiguous. The V and J ends lost 9 bases and 5 bases respectively, with 13 bases between them. CDR3 size: 13 residues. Germline V gene data show CDR1 as LNHDA and CDR2 as SQIVND (reference sequence). The CDR3 sequence: CASNPWGTGELFF. CDR3 nucleotides: TGTGCCAGCAACCCTTGGGGTACCGGGGAGCTGTTTTTT.

The chain employs TRBV27 and TRBJ2-7, with 7 bases that match TRBD1. The V gene end was trimmed by 6 bases and the J gene end by 6 bases; junction bases not matched to a gene: 5. The CDR3 sequence is 12 residues long. CDR1 and CDR2 (germline): MNHEY, SMNVEV (reference sequence). The CDR3 sequence is CASSHNRGEQYV. The DNA of the CDR3 is TGTGCCAGCAGCCATAACAGGGGCGAGCAGTACGTC.

This chain links TRBV7-9 with TRBJ1-1, with a tentative D call TRBD1 (5 bases). The germline V gene has CDR1 SEHNR and CDR2 FQNEAQ (reference sequence). The CDR3 is 18 residues long. V lost 5 bases and J 11 bases, leaving 33 bases between the germline ends. CDR3 sequence (DNA): TGTGCCAGCAGCCGAGGGGCCATAACAGCCCAGGTGGATTTTGGGGCTTTCTTT. Its protein is CASSRGAITAQVDFGAFF.

J is TRBJ1-5 and V is TRBV12-3 or TRBV12-4; D possibly corresponds to TRBD1 (5 bases). This CDR3 spans 14 amino acids. Trimming removed 2 bases at V and 7 bases at J, with 12 bases between. The CDR3 region has the DNA TGTGCCAGCAGTTTATCGTCGGGGCGACAGCCCCAGCATTTT. Amino acids: CASSLSSGRQPQHF.

This clonotype came up many times. V usage is TRBV7-6 and J usage is TRBJ2-1, with 13 bases lining up with TRBD2. This CDR3 is built from 17 residues. Germline lookup yields CDR1 SGHVS and CDR2 FNYEAQ. V lost 5 bases, J lost 6 bases, and 10 bases stayed unmatched. The CDR3 nucleotides are TGTGCCAGCAGCCCAAGGACTAGCGGGGGTCCCGGCAATGAGCAGTTCTTC. It encodes CASSPRTSGGPGNEQFF.

On this clonotype itself: An end of the junction does not agree with germline; a read error may underlie this. The chain has TRBV6-8 and TRBJ2-5; TRBD2 matches 11 bases. Germline V CDR1 and CDR2: MNHGY, SAAAGT. CDR3 length: 14 residues. The CDR3 sequence: CTSSYGTSGVGQYF. The CDR3, as DNA: TGTACCAGCAGTTACGGGACTAGCGGAGTGGGCCAGTACTTC.

This clonotype was observed a handful of times. In nucleotides, the CDR3 is TGTGCCAGCAGCCCGAGGGGGGGAGGGTCCACTGAAGCTTTCTTT. Residues: CASSPRGGGSTEAFF. The chain is built from TRBV7-4 and TRBJ1-1; TRBD1 is a possible D gene (6 bases). The length of the CDR3 is 15 residues. From germline, CDR1 is SGHVT and CDR2 SQSDAQ. The V end was cut by 5 bases, the J end by 4 bases, with 17 bases between.

This clonotype was detected ten times or more. The V gene is TRBV7-9, the J gene TRBJ2-2; 7 nucleotides line up with TRBD1. Per the germline V gene, CDR1 is SEHNR and CDR2 is FQNEAQ (reference sequence). The CDR3 is 16 residues long. V was clipped by 7 bases and J by 4 bases; unmatched bases: 12. The CDR3, as DNA: TGTGCCAGCACCTTGGCCCCGACAGGGATCACCGGGGAGCTGTTTTTT. Its translation: CASTLAPTGITGELFF.

The gene calls are TRBV6-2 or TRBV6-3 and TRBJ1-2; D remains ambiguous. The CDR3 length is 12 residues. Germline V gene lookup returns CDR1 MNHEY and CDR2 SVGEGT. V lost 2 bases to trimming and J lost 8 bases, with 9 bases between them. The CDR3 DNA follows: TGTGCCAGCAGTTACGGACCGCTGGGCTACACCTTC. Amino acids: CASSYGPLGYTF.

This clonotype occurred many times. The chain uses TRBV6-1 and TRBJ2-7, with 7 bases lining up with TRBD1. V was pared by 5 bases and J by 3 bases, with 10 bases of the junction left unmatched. In germline, CDR1 is MNHNS, CDR2 SASEGT. CDR3 size: 15 residues. CDR3 DNA sequence: TGTGCCAGCAGTCCTCGACAGGGTAAAGTCTACGAGCAGTACTTC. This translates into CASSPRQGKVYEQYF.

A remark on this clonotype: The junction departs from the called germline gene at one end, perhaps through a read error. The chain carries TRBV11-2 and TRBJ1-5, with 7 bases that match TRBD1. The germline V gene has CDR1 SGHAT and CDR2 FQNNGV. The CDR3 covers 15 residues. CDR3 sequence: CANSSGGLGNQPQHF. The CDR3 DNA reads as TGTGCCAACAGCTCAGGGGGTTTGGGCAATCAGCCCCAGCATTTT.